Listed here are 12 T cell receptor beta chains from one sample, sequenced in a study of PD-1 blockade in classical Hodgkin lymphoma. The protocol was immunoSEQ multiplex PCR, while the TCRdb copy is restricted to in-frame clones and leaves out a portion. The table lists almost 100,000 clones, around nine tenths of them singletons. All patients relapsed after autologous stem cell transplantation, and brentuximab vedotin exposure varied. The specimen was peripheral blood mononuclear cells (PBMCs), collected at baseline. The source of these receptors is a human donor with classical Hodgkin lymphoma.

The chain employs TRBV7-2 and TRBJ2-2; TRBD2 matches at 7 bases. Germline-derived CDR1 and CDR2 are SGHTA and FQGNSA. There are 16 residues in the CDR3. The junction had 7 bases not matched to a gene; V was cut back by 5 bases and J by 1 base. In nucleotides, the CDR3 is TGTGCCAGCAGCCCCCAAGCGGGGAAGAACACCGGGGAGCTGTTTTTT. It encodes CASSPQAGKNTGELFF.

The J gene is TRBJ2-2, the V gene TRBV5-5; TRBD1 aligns across 9 bases. The CDR3 sequence is 15 residues long. The V and J ends lost 4 bases and 9 bases, in that order; junction bases with no gene match: 10. Germline V gives CDR1 SGHKS, CDR2 YYEKEE (reference sequence). In DNA, the CDR3 is TGTGCCAGCAGCCCGGCAGGACAGGGGATGCGGGAGCTGTTTTTT. Protein: CASSPAGQGMRELFF.

The chain couples TRBV18 to TRBJ1-1, with 9 positions matching TRBD1. The CDR3 runs 15 residues. Germline values: CDR1 KGHSH, CDR2 LQKENI. The junction had 8 bases not matched to a gene; V was cut back by 3 bases and J by 6 bases. This CDR3 reads CASSPSGTGLAEAFF. DNA of the CDR3: TGTGCCAGCTCACCTTCAGGGACAGGGCTTGCTGAAGCTTTCTTT.

This clone was observed a single time. In the same sample, other DNA sequences code for this CDR3. CDR3 bases: TGTGCCAGCAGCGCGACAGGGGTTACCTCCTACGAGCAGTACTTC. This translates into CASSATGVTSYEQYF. V usage is TRBV2 and J usage is TRBJ2-7; 8 bases line up with TRBD1. CDR1 SNHLY and CDR2 FYNNEI come from the germline V gene. The CDR3 runs 15 residues. The ends lost 6 bases at V and 0 bases at J; junction bases unmatched: 7.

V usage is TRBV27 and J usage is TRBJ2-7; D might be TRBD1 or TRBD2, each matching 5 bases. V lost 0 bases and J 10 bases, leaving 19 bases between the germline ends. The CDR3 has 15 residues. Germline CDR1 and CDR2: MNHEY and SMNVEV (reference sequence). CDR3 residues: CASSLSVGVQSDQYF. CDR3 bases: TGTGCCAGCAGTTTATCTGTGGGGGTCCAAAGCGATCAGTACTTC.

This rearrangement joins TRBV7-9 to TRBJ1-1, with TRBD1 as a possible D gene (6 bases). From germline, CDR1 is SEHNR and CDR2 FQNEAQ (reference sequence). The CDR3 has 15 amino acids. Trimming took off 4 bases at V and 3 bases at J, with 15 bases between the two ends. CDR3 nucleotide sequence: TGTGCCAGCAGCTCCATGGGGGGGCAGTACACTGAAGCTTTCTTT. It encodes CASSSMGGQYTEAFF.

The rearrangement uses TRBV7-2 and TRBJ2-1; 13 positions agree with TRBD2. V gave up 1 base and J gave up 2 bases; unmatched junction bases: 5. The germline V gene has CDR1 SGHTA and CDR2 FQGNSA. The CDR3 spans 18 residues. The CDR3 sequence: CASSLGGTSGAAYNEQFF. The DNA for the CDR3 is TGTGCCAGCAGCTTAGGCGGGACTAGCGGGGCCGCCTACAATGAGCAGTTCTTC.

The chain joins TRBV29-1 to TRBJ2-1, with D maybe TRBD2 (5 bases). V lost 4 bases and J lost 9, with 19 bases in between. This CDR3 is 14 amino acids long. CDR1 SQVTM and CDR2 ANQGSEA come from the germline V gene. CDR3 in amino acids: CSVAAGLALSEQFF. CDR3 nucleotides: TGCAGCGTTGCTGCCGGGCTAGCATTGAGTGAGCAGTTCTTC.

Only a few counts were recorded for this clone. This chain links TRBV29-1 with TRBJ1-1; no reliable D call. The CDR3 runs 12 residues. Per the germline V gene, CDR1 is SQVTM and CDR2 is ANQGSEA. The V gene lost 5 bases and the J gene lost 1 base, with 8 bases spanning the gap. In DNA, the CDR3 is TGCAGCGTTTTTTCCGGGAACACTGAAGCTTTCTTT. This translates into CSVFSGNTEAFF.

The rearrangement uses TRBV7-8 and TRBJ2-1, with 9 bases fitting TRBD2. CDR1 and CDR2 from the germline V gene are SGHVS and FQNEAQ. The CDR3 contains 17 residues. The V segment lost 6 bases and the J segment 0 bases; nucleotides outside the gene matches: 9. The CDR3 here is CASRVTFSGSSYNEQFF. The CDR3, as DNA: TGTGCCAGCAGGGTAACTTTTAGCGGGAGCTCCTACAATGAGCAGTTCTTC.

The V and J genes are TRBV27 and TRBJ2-7, with D unresolved. The CDR3 sequence is 14 residues long. The germline CDR1 and CDR2 sequences are MNHEY and SMNVEV (reference sequence). Between the trimmed V and J ends, which lost 5 bases and 5 bases, there was a span of 16 bases. CDR3 in amino acids: CASSPSIRAHEQYF. Here the CDR3 DNA reads TGTGCCAGCAGTCCGTCAATAAGGGCCCACGAGCAGTACTTC.

The J gene is TRBJ2-2, the V gene TRBV7-9; D is uncertain. The CDR3 contains 12 residues. Trimming pared 5 bases from V and 4 bases from J, leaving 5 bases between. The germline gives CDR1 SEHNR, CDR2 FQNEAQ (reference sequence). CDR3 protein: CASSPITGELFF. Here the CDR3 DNA reads TGTGCCAGCAGCCCGATCACCGGGGAGCTGTTTTTT.